Below, 15 T cell receptor beta chains from the same sample are listed, as sequenced in a study of OX40 agonist ivuxolimab in advanced cancers. Assay: immunoSEQ multiplex PCR; the TCRdb copy retains only in-frame clones and omits some. This table has some 65,000 clones, over 60% appearing once. The specimen was CD4+ or CD8+ T cells sorted from blood, collected in a trial of the OX40 agonist ivuxolimab. The source of these receptors is an adult with an advanced solid tumor such as melanoma, head and neck, liver or kidney cancer.

The rearrangement links TRBV7-9 to TRBJ2-5; 10 positions match TRBD2. The CDR3 extends over 14 amino acids. Germline V gene sequence: CDR1 SEHNR, CDR2 FQNEAQ (reference sequence). Unmatched junction bases numbered 3, after V lost 4 bases and J lost 4 bases. In DNA form, the CDR3 reads TGTGCCAGCAGCTGGACTAGCGGTTTAGAGACCCAGTACTTC. It is translated as CASSWTSGLETQYF.

The genes are TRBV5-8 and TRBJ1-2, with 9 bases lining up with TRBD1. After removal of 4 bases from V and 7 bases from J, the junction contained 8 bases not matched to a gene. The CDR3 totals 14 residues. CDR1 SGHTS and CDR2 YDEGEE come from the germline V gene. DNA of the CDR3: TGTGCCAGCAGCCCGGGACAGGGAAATTCTGGCTACACCTTC. Its protein is CASSPGQGNSGYTF.

This chain links TRBV6-1 with TRBJ2-2; D is ambiguous. Trimming took off 3 bases at V and 5 bases at J, with 7 bases between the two ends. Germline-derived CDR1 and CDR2 are MNHNS and SASEGT. The CDR3 is 13 residues long. In DNA, the CDR3 is TGTGCCAGCAGTGACTTCGGGACCGGGGAGCTGTTTTTT. Its protein is CASSDFGTGELFF.

This rearrangement joins TRBV5-1 to TRBJ2-5; D is unresolved. Trimming shortened V by 0 bases and J by 2 bases, and 11 bases separated the two germline ends. The V gene's germline CDR1 is SGHRS and CDR2 YFSETQ. This CDR3 region has 15 residues. CDR3 nucleotide sequence: TGCGCCAGCAGCTTGGGGCCAGTGAGTCAAGAGACCCAGTACTTC. It specifies CASSLGPVSQETQYF.

This clone occurred once. The chain links TRBV6-1 to TRBJ2-7; no definite D call. The germline V gene encodes CDR1 MNHNS and CDR2 SASEGT. V was cut by 8 bases and J by 4 bases, with 12 bases left in between. The CDR3 is 12 residues long. CDR3: CASQTSFYEQYF. The CDR3, as DNA: TGTGCCAGCCAAACCTCCTTTTACGAGCAGTACTTC.

This rearrangement joins TRBV19 to TRBJ1-5; 7 positions match TRBD1. V lost 5 bases, J lost 9 bases, and 10 bases stayed unmatched. Germline V CDR1 and CDR2: LNHDA, SQIVND (reference sequence). The CDR3 has 14 residues. CDR3 loop: CASSADRSRRPQHF. The CDR3 bases are TGTGCCAGTAGTGCGGACAGGTCAAGGCGGCCCCAGCATTTT. The variable domain in full, with the rest retrieved from reference TRBV19 and TRBJ1-5, is DGGITQSPKYLFRKEGQNVTLSCEQNLNHDAMYWYRQDPGQGLRLIYYSQIVNDFQKGDIAEGYSVSREKKESFPLTVTSAQKNPTAFYLCASSADRSRRPQHFGDGTRLSIL.

The chain has TRBV13 and TRBJ2-7, with unresolved D. V dropped 5 bases and J dropped 0 bases, with 11 bases sitting between them. The CDR3 spans 14 residues. Per the germline V gene, CDR1 is PRHDT and CDR2 is FYEKMQ (reference sequence). The CDR3 sequence is CASSQTRSSYEQYF. CDR3 DNA: TGTGCCAGCAGCCAAACGCGATCCTCCTACGAGCAGTACTTC.

This clone was seen a handful of times. At one of its ends the junction is not consistent with the germline gene, which may arise from a read error. The gene calls are TRBV6-1 and TRBJ1-3; D perhaps matches TRBD1 (5 bases). This CDR3 spans 14 amino acids. The germline V gene has CDR1 MNHNS and CDR2 SASEGT. CDR3 nucleotide sequence: TGTGCCAGCAGTGACCTGGGCGGGGGAAGCACCATATATTTT. Residues: CASSDLGGGSTIYF.

In its sample, this clone was seen once. The chain employs TRBV19 and TRBJ1-2; the match to TRBD1 covers 8 bases. The CDR3 is 14 amino acids. Germline V gene sequence: CDR1 LNHDA, CDR2 SQIVND (reference sequence). With V trimmed by 4 bases and J by 5 bases, 6 bases remained unmatched. The chain's CDR3 is CASSTGQGPYGYTF. As DNA, the CDR3 is TGTGCCAGTAGTACCGGACAGGGCCCGTATGGCTACACCTTC.

In DNA, the CDR3 is TGTGCCAGCAGCTTAAGGGCGTCTAGCGGGGGCAATGAGCAGTTCTTC. Amino acid sequence: CASSLRASSGGNEQFF. The genes are TRBV7-3 and TRBJ2-1, with TRBD2 matching 10 bases. V gave up 1 base and J gave up 6 bases; unmatched junction bases: 6. The CDR3 has 16 amino acids. CDR1 is SGHTA, CDR2 FQGTGA, per germline. Complete variable domain (other parts from reference TRBV7-3 and TRBJ2-1): GAGVSQTPSNKVTEKGKYVELRCDPISGHTALYWYRQSLGQGPEFLIYFQGTGAADDSGLPNDRFFAVRPEGSVSTLKIQRTERGDSAVYLCASSLRASSGGNEQFFGPGTRLTVL.

The chain joins TRBV5-1 to TRBJ1-2; 9 nucleotides line up with TRBD1. CDR1 is SGHRS, CDR2 YFSETQ, per germline. The CDR3 covers 12 residues. After removal of 4 bases from V and 5 bases from J, the junction contained 0 bases not matched to a gene. CDR3 loop: CASSGQGYGYTF. CDR3 in DNA: TGCGCCAGCAGCGGACAGGGGTATGGCTACACCTTC. Complete variable domain (other parts from reference TRBV5-1 and TRBJ1-2): KAGVTQTPRYLIKTRGQQVTLSCSPISGHRSVSWYQQTPGQGLQFLFEYFSETQRNKGNFPGRFSGRQFSNSRSEMNVSTLELGDSALYLCASSGQGYGYTFGSGTRLTVV.

The CDR3 DNA follows: TGTGCCAGCAGCTTGTTAGGACAGCCTAGCAATCAGCCCCAGCATTTT. It yields the protein CASSLLGQPSNQPQHF. The rearrangement joins TRBV5-6 to TRBJ1-5, with D perhaps matching TRBD1 (6 bases). The CDR3 has 16 amino acids. Germline CDR1 reads SGHDT; CDR2 reads YYEEEE. V was pared by 1 base and J by 0 bases, with 11 bases between.

The chain recombines TRBV30 with TRBJ1-1, with no clear D. Per germline, CDR1 GTSNPN and CDR2 SVGIG (reference sequence). V was trimmed by 1 base and J by 0 bases, leaving 6 bases between them. This CDR3 is 13 amino acids long. The DNA for the CDR3 is TGTGCCTGGAGTGCGGTGGTGAACACTGAAGCTTTCTTT. Residues: CAWSAVVNTEAFF.

Comment on this clone: The same CDR3 also results from other DNA sequences found in this sample. This chain connects TRBV28 to TRBJ1-1; D is ambiguous. The CDR3 consists of 12 residues. Looked up from germline, CDR1 is MDHEN and CDR2 is SYDVKM. V was trimmed by 2 bases and J by 3 bases, leaving 4 bases between them. Here the CDR3 reads CASSLSYTEAFF. The DNA for the CDR3 is TGTGCCAGCAGTTTAAGTTACACTGAAGCTTTCTTT.

The chain combines TRBV6-6 with TRBJ1-5; D gene ambiguous. The CDR3 has 13 amino acids. V lost 5 bases, J lost 13 bases, and 18 bases lay in between. Germline values: CDR1 MNHNY, CDR2 SVGAGI (reference sequence). The CDR3 DNA sequence: TGTGCCAGCAGTCGTCGCCCCGACTTGTCGCAGCATTTT. It yields the protein CASSRRPDLSQHF.